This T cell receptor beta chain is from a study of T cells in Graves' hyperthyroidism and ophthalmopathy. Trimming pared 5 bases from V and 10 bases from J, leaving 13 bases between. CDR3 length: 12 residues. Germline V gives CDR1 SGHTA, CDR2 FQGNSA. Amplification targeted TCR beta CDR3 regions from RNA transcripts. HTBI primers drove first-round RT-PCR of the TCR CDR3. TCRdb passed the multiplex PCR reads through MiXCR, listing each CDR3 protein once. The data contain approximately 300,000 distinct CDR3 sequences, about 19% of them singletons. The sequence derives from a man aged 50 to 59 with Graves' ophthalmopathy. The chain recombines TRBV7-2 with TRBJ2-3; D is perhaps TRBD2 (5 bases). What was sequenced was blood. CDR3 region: CASSRPGKAQYF. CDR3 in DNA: TGTGCCAGCAGCCGCCCGGGGAAGGCGCAGTATTTT. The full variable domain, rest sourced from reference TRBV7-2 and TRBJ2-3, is GAGVSQSPSNKVTEKGKDVELRCDPISGHTALYWYRQSLGQGLEFLIYFQGNSAPDKSGLPSDRFSAERTGGSVSTLTIQRTQQEDSAVYLCASSRPGKAQYFGPGTRLTVL.